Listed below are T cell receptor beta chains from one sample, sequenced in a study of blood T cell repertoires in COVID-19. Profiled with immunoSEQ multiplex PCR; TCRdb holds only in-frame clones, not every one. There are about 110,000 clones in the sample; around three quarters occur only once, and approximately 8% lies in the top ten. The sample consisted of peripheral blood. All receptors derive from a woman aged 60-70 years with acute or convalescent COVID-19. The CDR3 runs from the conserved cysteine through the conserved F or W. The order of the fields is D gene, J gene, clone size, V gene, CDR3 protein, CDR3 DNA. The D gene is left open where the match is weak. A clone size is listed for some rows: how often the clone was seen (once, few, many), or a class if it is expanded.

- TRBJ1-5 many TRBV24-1 CATSDARAGIGPQHF TGTGCCACCAGTGATGCTCGGGCAGGGATCGGACCCCAGCATTTT
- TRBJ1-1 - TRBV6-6 CASKGVENTEAFF TGTGCCAGCAAAGGGGTAGAGAACACTGAAGCTTTCTTT
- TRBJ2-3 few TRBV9 CASSVEGSRVDTQYF TGTGCCAGCAGCGTAGAAGGTAGCAGGGTAGATACGCAGTATTTT
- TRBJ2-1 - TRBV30 CAWSSHGNEQFF TGTGCCTGGAGTAGCCACGGCAATGAGCAGTTCTTC
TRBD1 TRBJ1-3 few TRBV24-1 CATSDSGDRSSGNTIYF TGTGCCACCAGTGATTCGGGGGACAGGAGCTCTGGAAACACCATATATTTT
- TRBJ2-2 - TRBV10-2 CATITKQEYTGELFF TGCGCCACCATCACCAAACAGGAATACACCGGGGAGCTGTTTTTT
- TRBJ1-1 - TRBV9 CASSVAVNTEAFF TGTGCCAGCAGCGTAGCGGTGAACACTGAAGCTTTCTTT
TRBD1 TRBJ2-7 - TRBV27 CASSLAGGVVNPEQYF TGTGCCAGCAGTTTGGCAGGGGGCGTTGTTAACCCCGAGCAGTACTTC
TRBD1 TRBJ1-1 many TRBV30 CAWGVEQGRRAFF TGTGCCTGGGGGGTGGAACAGGGGAGAAGAGCTTTCTTT
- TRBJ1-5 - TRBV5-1 CASSLEGASNQPQHF TGCGCCAGCAGCTTAGAGGGTGCGAGCAATCAGCCCCAGCATTTT
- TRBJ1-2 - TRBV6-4 CASSPGGGGNYGYTF TGTGCCAGCAGCCCGGGGGGAGGCGGAAACTATGGCTACACCTTC
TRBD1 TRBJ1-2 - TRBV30 CAWRRQGARGYTF TGTGCCTGGAGAAGACAGGGGGCGAGAGGCTACACCTTC
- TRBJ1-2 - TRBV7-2 CASSSTGKRGYTF TGTGCCAGCAGCTCTACAGGGAAACGCGGCTACACCTTC
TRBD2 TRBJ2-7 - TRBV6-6 CASSTLAGGVLEQYF TGTGCCAGCAGTACACTAGCGGGGGGGGTCCTGGAGCAGTACTTC
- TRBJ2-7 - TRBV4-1 CASSPMSRGGLGYEQYF TGCGCCAGCAGCCCCATGTCCAGGGGGGGACTAGGCTACGAGCAGTACTTC
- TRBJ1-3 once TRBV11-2 CASTLPSGSGNTIYF TGTGCCAGCACCCTTCCGAGCGGCTCTGGAAACACCATATATTTT
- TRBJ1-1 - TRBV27 CASSFQGSTEAFF TGTGCCAGCAGTTTCCAGGGTAGCACTGAAGCTTTCTTT
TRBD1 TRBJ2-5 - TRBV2 CASSPRQGHGETQYF TGTGCCAGCAGTCCGAGACAGGGGCACGGCGAGACCCAGTACTTC
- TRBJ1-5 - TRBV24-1 CATSDLLGGEYSNQPQHF TGTGCCACCAGTGATTTGCTCGGGGGGGAATATAGCAATCAGCCCCAGCATTTT
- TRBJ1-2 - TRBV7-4 CASSPHPCGGITGYTF TGTGCCAGCAGCCCACACCCTTGTGGGGGGATCACTGGCTACACCTTC
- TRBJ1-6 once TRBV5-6 CASSGGSYNSPLHF TGTGCCAGCAGCGGGGGCAGCTATAATTCACCCCTCCACTTT
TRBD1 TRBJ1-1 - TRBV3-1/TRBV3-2 CASSQDGQGWTEAFF TGTGCCAGCAGCCAAGATGGACAGGGGTGGACTGAAGCTTTCTTT
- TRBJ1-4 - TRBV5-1 CASRPTATNEKLFF TGCGCCAGCAGGCCGACAGCAACTAATGAAAAACTGTTTTTT
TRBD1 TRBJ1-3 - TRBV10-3 CAIRGQGVLGSIYF TGTGCCATCAGAGGACAGGGCGTGCTGGGCTCCATATATTTT
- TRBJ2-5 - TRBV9 CASSLTVEPRETQYF TGTGCCAGCAGCCTAACCGTAGAACCGAGAGAGACCCAGTACTTC
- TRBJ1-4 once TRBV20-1 CSAPRGEKLFF TGCAGTGCCCCGAGGGGGGAAAAACTGTTTTTT
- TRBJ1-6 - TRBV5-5 CASSRGNFDSPLHF TGTGCCAGCAGCAGAGGGAATTTCGATTCACCCCTCCACTTT
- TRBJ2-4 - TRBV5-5 CASSLYTGKNIQYF TGTGCCAGCAGCTTGTACACAGGGAAGAACATTCAGTACTTC
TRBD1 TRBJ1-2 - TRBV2 CASNVLAQGADGYTF TGTGCCAGCAATGTCTTAGCGCAGGGGGCGGATGGCTACACCTTC
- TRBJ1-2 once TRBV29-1 CSVAQTDNYGYTF TGCAGCGTTGCCCAGACAGACAACTATGGCTACACCTTC
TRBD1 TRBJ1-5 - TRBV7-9 CASSLGVGTAKGQPQHF TGTGCCAGCAGCTTAGGGGTTGGGACAGCTAAAGGTCAGCCCCAGCATTTT
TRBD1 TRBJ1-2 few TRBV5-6 CASSMDRMYGYTF TGTGCCAGCAGCATGGACAGGATGTATGGCTACACCTTC
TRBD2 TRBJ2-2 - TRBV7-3 CASSLGLAGAGELFF TGTGCCAGCAGCTTAGGACTAGCAGGGGCCGGGGAGCTGTTTTTT
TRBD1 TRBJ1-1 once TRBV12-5 CASGLGQANTEAFF TGTGCTAGTGGCTTGGGACAGGCCAACACTGAAGCTTTCTTT
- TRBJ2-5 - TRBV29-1 CSVELGGANQETQYF TGCAGCGTTGAATTGGGGGGTGCGAACCAAGAGACCCAGTACTTC
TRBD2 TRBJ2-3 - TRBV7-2 CASSLPSGGSRSTDTQYF TGTGCCAGCAGCCTACCTAGCGGGGGGTCGAGGAGCACAGATACGCAGTATTTT
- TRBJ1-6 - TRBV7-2 CASSLGRERSPLHF TGTGCCAGCAGCTTAGGCAGGGAAAGGTCACCCCTCCACTTT
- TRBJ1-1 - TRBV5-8 CASSLGTVRGTEAFF TGTGCCAGCAGCTTGGGGACAGTACGGGGCACTGAAGCTTTCTTT
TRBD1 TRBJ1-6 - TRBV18 CASSPPGQGSSPLHF TGTGCCAGCTCACCCCCGGGACAGGGGTCTTCACCCCTCCACTTT
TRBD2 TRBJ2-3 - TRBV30 CAWREPGLVVGTQYF TGTGCCTGGAGGGAACCGGGACTAGTGGTCGGTACGCAGTATTTT
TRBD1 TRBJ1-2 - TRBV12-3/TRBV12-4 CASSSGQGRGYTF TGTGCCAGCAGTTCGGGACAGGGAAGGGGCTACACCTTC
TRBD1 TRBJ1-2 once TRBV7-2 CASSPQGQGVLGYTF TGTGCCAGCAGCCCCCAGGGACAGGGAGTTCTTGGGTACACCTTC
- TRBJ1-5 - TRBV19 CASRQLYSNQPQHF TGTGCCAGTCGACAGCTCTATAGCAATCAGCCCCAGCATTTT
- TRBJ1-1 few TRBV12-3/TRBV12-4 CASSFSGGKAFF TGTGCCAGCAGTTTTTCGGGGGGCAAAGCTTTCTTT
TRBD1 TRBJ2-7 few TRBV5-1 CASSQGDRHNEQYF TGCGCCAGCAGCCAGGGGGACAGACACAACGAGCAGTACTTC
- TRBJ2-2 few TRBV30 CAWRGVAGELFF TGTGCCTGGAGGGGAGTCGCCGGGGAGCTGTTTTTT
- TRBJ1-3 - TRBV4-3 CASSQVTGNTIYF TGCGCCAGCAGCCAAGTAACTGGAAACACCATATATTTT
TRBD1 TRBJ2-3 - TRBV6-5 CASSSRQGRTDTQYF TGTGCCAGCAGTTCTCGACAGGGTCGCACAGATACGCAGTATTTT
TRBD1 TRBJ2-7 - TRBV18 CASSRDRGEEQYF TGTGCCAGCTCAAGAGACAGGGGTGAAGAGCAGTACTTC
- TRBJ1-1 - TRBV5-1 CASSLVTGRVNTEAFF TGCGCCAGCAGTTTGGTTACGGGTCGGGTAAACACTGAAGCTTTCTTT
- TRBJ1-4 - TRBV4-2 CASSEAIDIPNEKLFF TGTGCCAGCAGCGAAGCGATAGACATACCCAATGAAAAACTGTTTTTT
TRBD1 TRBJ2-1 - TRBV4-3 CASSEPGTGGVEQFF TGCGCCAGCAGCGAACCCGGGACAGGGGGCGTTGAGCAGTTCTTC
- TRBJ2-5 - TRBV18 CASAGSQETQYF TGTGCCAGCGCCGGGAGCCAAGAGACCCAGTACTTC
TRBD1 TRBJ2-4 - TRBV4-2 CASSQSNRGNIQYF TGTGCCAGCAGCCAATCTAACAGGGGAAACATTCAGTACTTC
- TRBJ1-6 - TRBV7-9 CASSHGTQKQPLHF TGTGCCAGCAGCCACGGGACACAGAAGCAGCCCCTCCACTTT
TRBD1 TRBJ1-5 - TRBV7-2 CASSSQGAQPQHF TGTGCCAGCAGCTCACAGGGGGCTCAGCCCCAGCATTTT
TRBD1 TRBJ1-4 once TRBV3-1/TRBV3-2 CASSHGTGGTNEKLFF TGTGCCAGCAGCCACGGGACAGGGGGGACTAATGAAAAACTGTTTTTT
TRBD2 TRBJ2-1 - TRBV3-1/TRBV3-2 CASSQASGGAFSAYRWQFF TGTGCCAGCAGCCAAGCTAGCGGGGGGGCCTTCTCGGCTTATAGGTGGCAGTTCTTC
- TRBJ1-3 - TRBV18 CASSPLDTAMAGNTIYF TGTGCCAGCTCACCACTTGATACTGCAATGGCTGGAAACACCATATATTTT